Shown below are 23 T cell receptor beta chains from a single sample sequenced in a study of blood T cell repertoires in COVID-19 (TCRdb year 2020). Library generation was performed with the immunoSEQ multiplex PCR assay. Not all clones reach the TCRdb copy of this immuneACCESS table, which keeps in-frame sequences only. Checked studies attribute under half of the gap to unresolved V genes and leave the rest unexplained. The sample table contains 310,000 or so clones; only one count was recorded for around 85% of them. The ten largest account for approximately 6% of the sample. The sequenced material came from PBMCs or T cells enriched from blood (not recorded which). The receptor source for this set is a woman aged 40 to 50 who had recovered from COVID-19.

The chain combines TRBV7-9 with TRBJ2-1, with 8 bases that match TRBD1. This CDR3 contains 12 residues. The trim removed 1 base at V and 10 bases at J, leaving 0 bases unmatched. The germline V gene has CDR1 SEHNR and CDR2 FQNEAQ (reference sequence). CDR3 sequence reads: CASSLGTGEQFF. Written as DNA, the CDR3 is TGTGCCAGCAGCTTAGGGACAGGGGAGCAGTTCTTC.

This chain uses TRBV11-2 with TRBJ2-7, with TRBD1 matching over 9 bases. V gave up 7 bases and J gave up 5 bases; unmatched junction bases: 12. CDR3 size: 15 residues. Germline CDR1 and CDR2: SGHAT and FQNNGV. CDR3 in DNA: TGTGCCAGCAACCCACTGGGGACAGGGTCCCACGAGCAGTACTTC. As protein: CASNPLGTGSHEQYF.

There are a few counts of this clone. V usage is TRBV6-1 and J usage is TRBJ1-5; D uncertain. With 3 bases removed from V and 6 bases from J, the gap between germline ends came to 9 bases. CDR1 is MNHNS, CDR2 SASEGT, per germline. The CDR3 spans 13 residues. The CDR3 loop is CASSDQLFQPQHF. The CDR3 DNA sequence: TGTGCCAGCAGTGATCAGTTGTTTCAGCCCCAGCATTTT.

DNA for the CDR3: TGTGCCAGCTCACCGGACACGGGACATTCCTATGGCTACACCTTC. Protein: CASSPDTGHSYGYTF. The chain is built from TRBV18 and TRBJ1-2; weak D call: TRBD1 (6 bases). Germline V gene sequence: CDR1 KGHSH, CDR2 LQKENI. The CDR3 totals 15 residues. Trimming removed 3 bases from V and 4 bases from J, with 15 bases in between.

V is TRBV6-5 and J is TRBJ1-6, with D possibly matching TRBD1 (5 bases). Germline CDR1 and CDR2: MNHEY and SVGAGI. The ends were cut back, 0 bases at V and 13 bases at J, with 13 bases in the middle. The CDR3 loop spans 14 amino acids. CDR3 residues: CASSYSGGIVPLHF. CDR3 nucleotide sequence: TGTGCCAGCAGTTACTCGGGGGGGATTGTTCCCCTCCACTTT.

The rearrangement joins TRBV24-1 to TRBJ2-2, with TRBD1 identical over 8 bases. This CDR3 is built from 19 residues. Germline loops: CDR1 KGHDR, CDR2 SFDVKD. V lost 0 bases and J lost 5; bases outside the gene matches: 13. CDR3 DNA: TGTGCCACCAGTGATTTGCTAACTCCCGGACAGGGAAAAACCGGGGAGCTGTTTTTT. This gives the protein CATSDLLTPGQGKTGELFF.

The chain has TRBV7-9 and TRBJ2-7; TRBD1 matches 9 bases. CDR3 length equals 16 residues. Looked up from germline, CDR1 is SEHNR and CDR2 is FQNEAQ (reference sequence). The V gene end was trimmed by 5 bases and the J gene end by 2 bases; junction bases not matched to a gene: 10. In DNA form, the CDR3 reads TGTGCCAGCAGCCTCAGCCGGGACAGGGACACCTACGAGCAGTACTTC. Amino acid sequence: CASSLSRDRDTYEQYF. The whole variable domain, remainder taken from reference TRBV7-9 and TRBJ2-7, is DTGVSQNPRHKITKRGQNVTFRCDPISEHNRLYWYRQTLGQGPEFLTYFQNEAQLEKSRLLSDRFSAERPKGSFSTLEIQRTEQGDSAMYLCASSLSRDRDTYEQYFGPGTRLTVT.

The V and J genes are TRBV18 and TRBJ2-3, with D unresolved. V was trimmed by 2 bases and J by 4 bases, leaving 4 bases between them. The germline V gene has CDR1 KGHSH and CDR2 LQKENI. The CDR3 covers 12 residues. CDR3 residues: CASSPSADTQYF. The CDR3 DNA is TGTGCCAGCTCACCAAGCGCAGATACGCAGTATTTT.

As DNA, the CDR3 is TGTGCCAGCAGCACCTCAGGGGGTAGCATCAACGAGCAGTTCTTC. Translation: CASSTSGGSINEQFF. The chain is built from TRBV6-2 or TRBV6-3 and TRBJ2-1; TRBD1 aligns across 7 bases. From germline, CDR1 is MNHEY and CDR2 SVGEGT. V trimming: 6 bases; J trimming: 10 bases; junction bases outside the gene matches: 15. The CDR3 loop spans 15 amino acids.

Worth noting for this clone: This same CDR3 is encoded by further DNA sequences in the sample. J is TRBJ2-1 and V is TRBV7-2; D perhaps matches TRBD1 (5 bases). V gave up 3 bases and J gave up 6 bases, with 9 bases separating them. The CDR3 totals 13 residues. Germline V gene sequence: CDR1 SGHTA, CDR2 FQGNSA. The CDR3 DNA is TGTGCCAGCAGCTTGGGGCACCCCAATGAGCAGTTCTTC. As protein: CASSLGHPNEQFF.

This chain uses TRBV2 with TRBJ1-1; TRBD1 aligns across 7 bases. CDR3 size: 15 residues. The germline gives CDR1 SNHLY, CDR2 FYNNEI. Trimming at V came to 8 bases and at J to 5 bases, leaving 14 bases not matched to a gene. The CDR3 DNA follows: TGTGCCAGCGGGACGATCCTACAGGGGAAAACTGAAGCTTTCTTT. This encodes CASGTILQGKTEAFF.

The chain has TRBV5-1 and TRBJ2-5, with D possibly TRBD2 on 5 matching bases. V was cut by 3 bases and J by 4 bases, with 13 bases left in between. Germline-derived CDR1 and CDR2 are SGHRS and YFSETQ. This CDR3 is 14 amino acids long. In nucleotides, the CDR3 is TGCGCCAGCAGCTCGGGTCACGAGGGAGAGACCCAGTACTTC. Amino acid sequence: CASSSGHEGETQYF.

This clone came up once. J is TRBJ2-6 and V is TRBV9, with D tentatively TRBD1 (7 bases). The CDR3 is 16 residues long. CDR1 SGDLS and CDR2 YYNGEE come from the germline V gene. Trimming stripped 8 bases from V and 0 bases from J, with 15 bases between. CDR3 DNA: TGTGCCAGACCGAGGGGGCGGGACTCTGGGGCCAACGTCCTGACTTTC. Amino acid sequence: CARPRGRDSGANVLTF.

The CDR3 region is CASSVATPAGTSGTNTGELFF. The CDR3 bases are TGTGCCAGCAGCGTAGCTACCCCCGCCGGGACTAGCGGGACAAACACCGGGGAGCTGTTTTTT. The rearrangement links TRBV9 to TRBJ2-2; 13 bases agree with TRBD2. The V segment lost 0 bases and the J segment 2 bases; nucleotides outside the gene matches: 13. The V gene's germline CDR1 is SGDLS and CDR2 YYNGEE. CDR3 length: 21 amino acids.

This clone was recorded once. This rearrangement joins TRBV18 to TRBJ2-7; 12 bases align to TRBD2. This CDR3 has 17 amino acids. J lost 4 bases, V lost 3 bases, and 10 bases had no gene match. CDR1 is KGHSH and CDR2 is LQKENI in the germline V gene. The CDR3 region has the DNA TGTGCCAGCTCACCTCCGGGACCACTAGCGGGAGGTTACGAGCAGTACTTC. Protein product: CASSPPGPLAGGYEQYF.

The rearrangement uses TRBV5-4 and TRBJ2-3; 7 positions match TRBD2. V trimming: 3 bases; J trimming: 6 bases; junction bases outside the gene matches: 16. In germline, CDR1 is SGHNT, CDR2 YYREEE (reference sequence). The CDR3 has 17 residues. The chain's CDR3 is CASSSLMGRRGYDTQYF. The CDR3 DNA follows: TGTGCCAGCAGCTCCCTGATGGGACGGCGGGGGTATGATACGCAGTATTTT.

J is TRBJ2-7 and V is TRBV28, with D possibly matching TRBD2 (7 bases). CDR1 and CDR2 from the germline V gene are MDHEN and SYDVKM. The CDR3 covers 16 residues. V was pared by 5 bases and J by 5 bases, with 22 bases between. CDR3 amino acids: CASSGLGGRWEDEQYF. CDR3 DNA: TGTGCCAGCAGTGGACTGGGGGGGCGCTGGGAGGACGAGCAGTACTTC.

This clone was counted only a few times. The chain uses TRBV12-3 or TRBV12-4 and TRBJ1-1; D gene uncertain. Trimming removed 5 bases from V and 1 base from J, with 2 bases in between. The CDR3 contains 11 residues. The CDR3: CASSRNTEAFF. In DNA form, the CDR3 reads TGTGCCAGCAGTCGGAACACTGAAGCTTTCTTT.

This sequence joins TRBV28 and TRBJ1-1; 7 positions match TRBD1. Unmatched junction bases numbered 8, after V lost 6 bases and J lost 1 base. In germline, CDR1 is MDHEN, CDR2 SYDVKM. The CDR3 is 15 amino acids. CDR3: CASRPTTGWNTEAFF. The CDR3 DNA follows: TGTGCCAGCAGACCCACGACAGGGTGGAACACTGAAGCTTTCTTT.

This chain links TRBV28 with TRBJ1-2, with 8 bases aligning to TRBD1. Germline V gives CDR1 MDHEN, CDR2 SYDVKM. The J segment lost 1 base and the V segment lost 1 base, leaving 2 bases of the junction unmatched. The CDR3 has 15 residues. The CDR3 reads CASSLSGQGNYGYTF. In DNA, the CDR3 is TGTGCCAGCAGTTTATCCGGACAGGGTAACTATGGCTACACCTTC.

This chain joins TRBV28 and TRBJ2-7, with 8 positions matching TRBD1. CDR1 is MDHEN and CDR2 is SYDVKM in the germline V gene. This CDR3 comprises 14 residues. V lost 3 bases and J lost 4; bases outside the gene matches: 5. CDR3 loop: CASSFLGQGYEQYF. The DNA of the CDR3 is TGTGCCAGCAGTTTCCTCGGACAGGGTTACGAGCAGTACTTC.

This CDR3 is CASSLATKNTGELFF. CDR3 coding DNA: TGTGCCAGCAGCTTAGCAACTAAGAACACCGGGGAGCTGTTTTTT. The gene calls are TRBV5-4 and TRBJ2-2; D gene unclear. With 2 bases removed from V and 1 base from J, the gap between germline ends came to 9 bases. The CDR3 has 15 residues. Germline V lookup: CDR1 SGHNT, CDR2 YYREEE (reference sequence).

The rearrangement joins TRBV13 to TRBJ2-1, with a weak D call TRBD2 (5 bases). Trimming stripped 5 bases from V and 0 bases from J, with 20 bases between. The CDR3 runs 18 residues. Germline V gene sequence: CDR1 PRHDT, CDR2 FYEKMQ (reference sequence). CDR3 loop: CASSPLLLAQSSYNEQFF. DNA of the CDR3: TGTGCCAGCAGCCCGTTGCTTTTAGCGCAGAGCTCCTACAATGAGCAGTTCTTC.